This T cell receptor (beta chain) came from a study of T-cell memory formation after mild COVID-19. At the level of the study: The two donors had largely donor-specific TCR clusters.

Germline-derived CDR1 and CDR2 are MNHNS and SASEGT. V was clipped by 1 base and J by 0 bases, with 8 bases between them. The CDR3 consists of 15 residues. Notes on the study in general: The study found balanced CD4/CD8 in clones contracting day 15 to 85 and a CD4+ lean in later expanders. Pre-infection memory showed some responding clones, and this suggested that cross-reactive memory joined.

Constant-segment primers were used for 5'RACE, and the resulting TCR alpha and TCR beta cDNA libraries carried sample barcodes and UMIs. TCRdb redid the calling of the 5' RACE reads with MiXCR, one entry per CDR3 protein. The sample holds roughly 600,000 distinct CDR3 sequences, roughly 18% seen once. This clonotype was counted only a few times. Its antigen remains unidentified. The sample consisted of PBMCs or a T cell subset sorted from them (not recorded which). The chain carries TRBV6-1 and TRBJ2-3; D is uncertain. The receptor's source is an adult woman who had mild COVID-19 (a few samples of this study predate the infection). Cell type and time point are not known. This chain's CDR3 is CASSEGVGSTDTQYF. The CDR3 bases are TGTGCCAGCAGTGAAGGGGTTGGGAGCACAGATACGCAGTATTTT.